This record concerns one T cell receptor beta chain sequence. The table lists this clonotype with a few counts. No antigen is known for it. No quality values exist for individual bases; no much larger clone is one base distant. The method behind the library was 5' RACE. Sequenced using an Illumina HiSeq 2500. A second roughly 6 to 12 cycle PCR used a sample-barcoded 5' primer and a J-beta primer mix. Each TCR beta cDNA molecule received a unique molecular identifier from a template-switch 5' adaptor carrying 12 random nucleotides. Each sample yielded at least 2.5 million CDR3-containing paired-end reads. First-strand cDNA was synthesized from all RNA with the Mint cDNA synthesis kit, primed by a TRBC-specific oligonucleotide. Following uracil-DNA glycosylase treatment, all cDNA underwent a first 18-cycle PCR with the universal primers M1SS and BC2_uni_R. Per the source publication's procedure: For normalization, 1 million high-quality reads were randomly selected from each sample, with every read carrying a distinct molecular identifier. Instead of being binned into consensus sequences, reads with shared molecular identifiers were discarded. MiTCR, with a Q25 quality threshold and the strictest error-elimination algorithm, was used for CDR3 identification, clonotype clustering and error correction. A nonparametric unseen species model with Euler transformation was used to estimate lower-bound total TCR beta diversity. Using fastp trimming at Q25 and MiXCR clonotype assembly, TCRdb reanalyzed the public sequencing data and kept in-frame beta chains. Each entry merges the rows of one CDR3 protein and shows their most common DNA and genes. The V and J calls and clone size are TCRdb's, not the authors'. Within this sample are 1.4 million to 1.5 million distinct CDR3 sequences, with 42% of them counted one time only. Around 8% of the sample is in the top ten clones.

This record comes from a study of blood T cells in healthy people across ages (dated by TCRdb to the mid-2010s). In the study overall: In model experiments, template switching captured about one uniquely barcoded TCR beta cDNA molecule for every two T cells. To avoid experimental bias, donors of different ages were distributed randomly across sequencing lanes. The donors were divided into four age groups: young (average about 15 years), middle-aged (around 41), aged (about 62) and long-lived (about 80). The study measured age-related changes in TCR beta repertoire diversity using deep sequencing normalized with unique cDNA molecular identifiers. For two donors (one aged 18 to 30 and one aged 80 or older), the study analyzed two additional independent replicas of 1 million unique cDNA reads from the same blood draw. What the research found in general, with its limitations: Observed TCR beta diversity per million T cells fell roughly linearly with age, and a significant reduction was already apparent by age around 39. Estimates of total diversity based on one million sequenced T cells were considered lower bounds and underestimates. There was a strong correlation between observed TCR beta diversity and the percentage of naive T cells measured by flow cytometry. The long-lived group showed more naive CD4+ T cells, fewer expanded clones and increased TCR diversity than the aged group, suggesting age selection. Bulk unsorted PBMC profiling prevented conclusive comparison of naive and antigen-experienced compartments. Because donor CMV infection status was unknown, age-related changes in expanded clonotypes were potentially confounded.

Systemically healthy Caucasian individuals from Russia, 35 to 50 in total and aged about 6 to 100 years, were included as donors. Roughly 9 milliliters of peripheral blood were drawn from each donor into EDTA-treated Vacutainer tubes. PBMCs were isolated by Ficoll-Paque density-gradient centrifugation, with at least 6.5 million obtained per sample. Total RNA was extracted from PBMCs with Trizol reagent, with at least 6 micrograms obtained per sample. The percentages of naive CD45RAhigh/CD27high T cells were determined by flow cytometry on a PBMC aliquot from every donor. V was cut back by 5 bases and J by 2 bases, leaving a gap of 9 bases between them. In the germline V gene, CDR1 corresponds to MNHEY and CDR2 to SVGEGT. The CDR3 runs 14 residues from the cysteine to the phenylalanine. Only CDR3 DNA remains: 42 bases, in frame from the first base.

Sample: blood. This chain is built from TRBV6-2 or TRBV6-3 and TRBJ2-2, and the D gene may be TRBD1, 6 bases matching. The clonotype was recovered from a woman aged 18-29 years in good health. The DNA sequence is TGTGCCAGCAGTACCGGGACAAACACCGGGGAGCTGTTTTTT. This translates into CASSTGTNTGELFF.